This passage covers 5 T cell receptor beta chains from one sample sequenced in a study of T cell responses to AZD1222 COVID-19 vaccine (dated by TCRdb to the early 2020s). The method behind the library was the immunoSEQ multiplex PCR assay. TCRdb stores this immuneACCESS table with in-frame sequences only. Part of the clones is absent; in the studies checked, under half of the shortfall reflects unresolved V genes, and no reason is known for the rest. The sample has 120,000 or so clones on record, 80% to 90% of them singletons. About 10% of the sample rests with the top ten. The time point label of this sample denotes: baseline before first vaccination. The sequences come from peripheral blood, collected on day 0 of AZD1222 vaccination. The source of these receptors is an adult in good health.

The CDR3 here is CASSQEVGPSSYNEQFF. The CDR3 nucleotides are TGCGCCAGCAGCCAAGAAGTCGGTCCGAGCTCCTACAATGAGCAGTTCTTC. The chain has TRBV4-3 and TRBJ2-1; D is unclear. CDR1 and CDR2 from the germline V gene are LGHNA and YSLEER. V lost 0 bases and J lost 0, with 12 bases in between. This CDR3 is built from 17 residues.

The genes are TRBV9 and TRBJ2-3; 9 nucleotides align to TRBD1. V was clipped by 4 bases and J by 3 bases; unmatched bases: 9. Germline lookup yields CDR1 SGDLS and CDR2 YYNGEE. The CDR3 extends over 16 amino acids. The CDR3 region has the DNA TGTGCCAGCAGCTTAGGACAGGGGATGGGTACAGATACGCAGTATTTT. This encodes CASSLGQGMGTDTQYF.

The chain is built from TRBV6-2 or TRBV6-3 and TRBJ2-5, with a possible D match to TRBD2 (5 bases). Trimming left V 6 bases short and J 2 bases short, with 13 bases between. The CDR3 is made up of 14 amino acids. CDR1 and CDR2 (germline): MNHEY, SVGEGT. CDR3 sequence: CASSHGLGQETQYF. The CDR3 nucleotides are TGTGCCAGCAGCCACGGACTTGGTCAAGAGACCCAGTACTTC.

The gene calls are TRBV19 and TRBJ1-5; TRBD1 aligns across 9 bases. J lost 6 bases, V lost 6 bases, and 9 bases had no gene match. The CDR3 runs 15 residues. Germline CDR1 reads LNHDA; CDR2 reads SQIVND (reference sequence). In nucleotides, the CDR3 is TGTGCCAGTAGGGAGACAGGGGGGCTGGGTCAGCCCCAGCATTTT. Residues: CASRETGGLGQPQHF.

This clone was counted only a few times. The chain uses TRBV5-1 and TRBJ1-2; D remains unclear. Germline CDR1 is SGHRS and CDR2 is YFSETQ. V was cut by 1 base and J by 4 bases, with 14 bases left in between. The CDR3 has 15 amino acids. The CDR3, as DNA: TGCGCCAGCAGCTTGAAAGCCCCAGCCTCCTATGGCTACACCTTC. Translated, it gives CASSLKAPASYGYTF.